This record looks at one T cell receptor beta chain sequence and its context. This entry belongs to a study of monozygotic twins with inflammatory bowel disease. Following a re-call of the 5' RACE reads, TCRdb has one entry per CDR3 protein and lacks DNA. In all, the sample yields 300,000 to 400,000 distinct CDR3 sequences. There are 16 residues in the CDR3. The sequencing input was blood. The chain carries TRBV12-3 or TRBV12-4 and TRBJ1-5; TCRdb designates TRBD1, a call that cannot be tested without DNA. The clonotype comes from a human donor with ulcerative colitis or Crohn's disease, or a healthy co-twin of an affected twin (not recorded which). The CDR3 protein is CASSPNVGGDNQPQHF.